Listed below are T cell receptor beta chains from one sample, sequenced in a study of blood T cells in healthy people across ages. MiXCR, run by TCRdb on the 5' RACE reads, gives a single entry per CDR3 protein. Among fewer than 900,000 distinct CDR3 sequences listed, over 45% were seen once. Sequenced: blood. The receptors stem from an older woman in good health. Each CDR3 is given with its conserved first and last residue. Fields, in order: CDR3 length, clone size, D gene, V gene, J gene, CDR3 DNA, CDR3 protein. The D gene is left open where the match is weak. Clone size, where shown, is once, few, many, or a class for clones that have expanded.

CDR3 length: 14; clone size: -; D gene: TRBD2; V gene: TRBV29-1; J gene: TRBJ2-1; CDR3 DNA: TGCAGCGTTGATCTAGGGCTAGCGGACAATGAGCAGTTCTTC; CDR3 protein: CSVDLGLADNEQFF
CDR3 length: 13; clone size: -; D gene: -; V gene: TRBV27; J gene: TRBJ2-7; CDR3 DNA: TGTGCCAGCAGTTTCCTCTGGGGCTACGAGCAGTACTTC; CDR3 protein: CASSFLWGYEQYF
CDR3 length: 16; clone size: -; D gene: TRBD2; V gene: TRBV5-6; J gene: TRBJ2-1; CDR3 DNA: TGTGCCAGCAGCCCCCCGGGACTAGCGGGCTACAATGAGCAGTTCTTC; CDR3 protein: CASSPPGLAGYNEQFF
CDR3 length: 18; clone size: once; D gene: TRBD2; V gene: TRBV6-2/TRBV6-3; J gene: TRBJ2-7; CDR3 DNA: TGTGCCAGCAGCCACTTTGGCGGGACTAGCGGGAGAGCCTACGAGCAGTACTTC; CDR3 protein: CASSHFGGTSGRAYEQYF
CDR3 length: 17; clone size: few; D gene: -; V gene: TRBV4-3; J gene: TRBJ1-4; CDR3 DNA: TGCGCCAGCAGCCAAGACCCCACCCGGGATAGGCGGGAAAAACTGTTTTTT; CDR3 protein: CASSQDPTRDRREKLFF
CDR3 length: 15; clone size: -; D gene: TRBD1; V gene: TRBV24-1; J gene: TRBJ2-5; CDR3 DNA: TGTGCCACCAGTGACATCAGGGGGCTAGAGGAGACCCAGTACTTC; CDR3 protein: CATSDIRGLEETQYF
CDR3 length: 14; clone size: once; D gene: TRBD1; V gene: TRBV20-1; J gene: TRBJ2-4; CDR3 DNA: TGCAGTGGGCAGGGGGCGCGGGGCAAAAACATTCAGTACTTC; CDR3 protein: CSGQGARGKNIQYF
CDR3 length: 11; clone size: -; D gene: TRBD1; V gene: TRBV7-9; J gene: TRBJ2-1; CDR3 DNA: TGTGCCAGCAGCTCCACAGGGGGCCGGTTCTTC; CDR3 protein: CASSSTGGRFF
CDR3 length: 16; clone size: once; D gene: TRBD1; V gene: TRBV7-9; J gene: TRBJ2-2; CDR3 DNA: TGTGCCAGCACCGTACCGGGACAGAGAACCACCGGGGAGCTGTTTTTT; CDR3 protein: CASTVPGQRTTGELFF
CDR3 length: 14; clone size: few; D gene: TRBD1; V gene: TRBV7-2; J gene: TRBJ2-7; CDR3 DNA: TGTGCCAGCACCGAGGGACAGTACCCTTACGAGCAGTACTTC; CDR3 protein: CASTEGQYPYEQYF
CDR3 length: 14; clone size: -; D gene: TRBD1; V gene: TRBV3-1; J gene: TRBJ1-1; CDR3 DNA: TGTGCCAGCAGGGGACAGGGGATTCACACTGAAGCTTTCTTT; CDR3 protein: CASRGQGIHTEAFF
CDR3 length: 12; clone size: -; D gene: TRBD1; V gene: TRBV10-3; J gene: TRBJ2-1; CDR3 DNA: TGTGCCATCAGTCCAGGACAGGGCGAGCAGTTCTTC; CDR3 protein: CAISPGQGEQFF
CDR3 length: 16; clone size: -; D gene: -; V gene: TRBV20-1; J gene: TRBJ2-5; CDR3 DNA: TGCAGTGCTAGACAGGGAGAGAATTATCAAGGAGAGACCCAGTACTTC; CDR3 protein: CSARQGENYQGETQYF
CDR3 length: 17; clone size: once; D gene: TRBD2; V gene: TRBV6-1; J gene: TRBJ2-5; CDR3 DNA: TGTGCCAGCAGTGTCCAGACTAGCGGGAGAAAAGAAGAGACCCAGTACTTC; CDR3 protein: CASSVQTSGRKEETQYF
CDR3 length: 15; clone size: -; D gene: -; V gene: TRBV29-1; J gene: TRBJ2-2; CDR3 DNA: TGCAGCGTCCGGGGGCAGGGGGCGAACACCGGGGAGCTGTTTTTT; CDR3 protein: CSVRGQGANTGELFF
CDR3 length: 13; clone size: -; D gene: TRBD1; V gene: TRBV5-5; J gene: TRBJ2-1; CDR3 DNA: TGTGCCAGTGGGACAGGGAACTACAATGAGCAGTTCTTC; CDR3 protein: CASGTGNYNEQFF
CDR3 length: 17; clone size: -; D gene: -; V gene: TRBV5-1; J gene: TRBJ2-4; CDR3 DNA: TGCGCCAGCAGCTTGGCCCCGGGCGCCACGGGTGTTGACATTCAGTACTTC; CDR3 protein: CASSLAPGATGVDIQYF
CDR3 length: 15; clone size: -; D gene: -; V gene: TRBV5-1; J gene: TRBJ2-6; CDR3 DNA: TGCGCCAGCAGCTTGGTGGTAGCCGGGGCCAACGTCCTGACTTTC; CDR3 protein: CASSLVVAGANVLTF
CDR3 length: 13; clone size: -; D gene: -; V gene: TRBV6-6; J gene: TRBJ2-2; CDR3 DNA: TGTGCCAGCAAGGAGTGGTCCGTCGGGGAGCTGTTTTTT; CDR3 protein: CASKEWSVGELFF
CDR3 length: 16; clone size: -; D gene: TRBD2; V gene: TRBV28; J gene: TRBJ2-1; CDR3 DNA: TGTGCCAGCAGTTTCGCCAGACTAGCACTCATCGGTGAGCAGTTCTTC; CDR3 protein: CASSFARLALIGEQFF
CDR3 length: 13; clone size: -; D gene: -; V gene: TRBV7-9; J gene: TRBJ2-5; CDR3 DNA: TGTGCCAGCAGCCTGGACTGGGCGGGGACCCAGTACTTC; CDR3 protein: CASSLDWAGTQYF
CDR3 length: 15; clone size: -; D gene: TRBD2; V gene: TRBV6-1; J gene: TRBJ2-7; CDR3 DNA: TGTGCCAGCAGTGGAGGGACTAGCGGTTACAATGAGCAGTACTTC; CDR3 protein: CASSGGTSGYNEQYF
CDR3 length: 13; clone size: few; D gene: TRBD1; V gene: TRBV29-1; J gene: TRBJ1-1; CDR3 DNA: TGCAGCGCCTACAGGGGCGCGAACACTGAAGCTTTCTTT; CDR3 protein: CSAYRGANTEAFF
CDR3 length: 15; clone size: -; D gene: TRBD2; V gene: TRBV6-2/TRBV6-3; J gene: TRBJ2-1; CDR3 DNA: TGTGCCAGCAGTCCGCGGACTAGCGGGAGCAATGAGCGGTTCTTC; CDR3 protein: CASSPRTSGSNERFF
CDR3 length: 13; clone size: -; D gene: -; V gene: TRBV7-2; J gene: TRBJ1-2; CDR3 DNA: TGTGCCAGCAGCTTACTTCAGGGGAATGGCTACACCTTC; CDR3 protein: CASSLLQGNGYTF
CDR3 length: 13; clone size: few; D gene: -; V gene: TRBV28; J gene: TRBJ1-1; CDR3 DNA: TGTGCCACGGATGTCGGGCGGGGCACTGAAGCTTTCTTT; CDR3 protein: CATDVGRGTEAFF
CDR3 length: 14; clone size: -; D gene: TRBD1; V gene: TRBV6-1; J gene: TRBJ1-3; CDR3 DNA: TGTGCCAGCAGGGGACAGGGACTCGGAAACACCATATATTTT; CDR3 protein: CASRGQGLGNTIYF
CDR3 length: 16; clone size: -; D gene: TRBD1; V gene: TRBV7-3; J gene: TRBJ2-7; CDR3 DNA: TGTGCCAGCAGCATTCAGGGGGTACAGGCCTACAATGAGCAGTACTTC; CDR3 protein: CASSIQGVQAYNEQYF
CDR3 length: 16; clone size: few; D gene: TRBD2; V gene: TRBV9; J gene: TRBJ2-2; CDR3 DNA: TGTGCCAGCAGCGTAGGACTAGCGGAGAACACCGGGGAGCTGTTTTTT; CDR3 protein: CASSVGLAENTGELFF
CDR3 length: 19; clone size: -; D gene: TRBD1; V gene: TRBV7-2; J gene: TRBJ2-7; CDR3 DNA: TGTGCCAGCAGCTTGGAGGGACAGGGGGTTCCCCCAGGCTCCTACGAGCAGTACTTC; CDR3 protein: CASSLEGQGVPPGSYEQYF
CDR3 length: 15; clone size: few; D gene: TRBD2; V gene: TRBV5-1; J gene: TRBJ2-1; CDR3 DNA: TGCGCCAGCAGCCGGGGACTAGCGGAGCGTGCAATACAGTTCTTC; CDR3 protein: CASSRGLAERAIQFF
CDR3 length: 15; clone size: -; D gene: -; V gene: TRBV11-3; J gene: TRBJ2-7; CDR3 DNA: TGTGCCAGCAGCTTAGGAGCGGAGCCGTGGTACGAGCAGTACTTC; CDR3 protein: CASSLGAEPWYEQYF
CDR3 length: 13; clone size: few; D gene: TRBD1; V gene: TRBV20-1; J gene: TRBJ1-4; CDR3 DNA: TGCAGTGCACCGACAGGGGGTCGTGAAAAACTGTTTTTT; CDR3 protein: CSAPTGGREKLFF
CDR3 length: 16; clone size: -; D gene: TRBD2; V gene: TRBV7-8; J gene: TRBJ2-1; CDR3 DNA: TGTGCCAGCAGGCGCCCCAGCGGGAGCGCCTACAATGAGCAGTTCTTC; CDR3 protein: CASRRPSGSAYNEQFF
CDR3 length: 20; clone size: -; D gene: TRBD1; V gene: TRBV7-8; J gene: TRBJ2-5; CDR3 DNA: TGTGTCAGCAGCTTGCCGGGACAGGGTCACCCCCAGGCCCCCCAAGAGACCCAGTACTTC; CDR3 protein: CVSSLPGQGHPQAPQETQYF
CDR3 length: 13; clone size: -; D gene: -; V gene: TRBV4-3; J gene: TRBJ2-5; CDR3 DNA: TGCGCCAGCAGCCAAGATCTGGAGGATGTGCAGTACTTC; CDR3 protein: CASSQDLEDVQYF
CDR3 length: 16; clone size: -; D gene: -; V gene: TRBV20-1; J gene: TRBJ2-7; CDR3 DNA: TGCGGTGCTAGAGATCCAAACAGGTCTGGGCCCTACGAGCAGTACTTC; CDR3 protein: CGARDPNRSGPYEQYF